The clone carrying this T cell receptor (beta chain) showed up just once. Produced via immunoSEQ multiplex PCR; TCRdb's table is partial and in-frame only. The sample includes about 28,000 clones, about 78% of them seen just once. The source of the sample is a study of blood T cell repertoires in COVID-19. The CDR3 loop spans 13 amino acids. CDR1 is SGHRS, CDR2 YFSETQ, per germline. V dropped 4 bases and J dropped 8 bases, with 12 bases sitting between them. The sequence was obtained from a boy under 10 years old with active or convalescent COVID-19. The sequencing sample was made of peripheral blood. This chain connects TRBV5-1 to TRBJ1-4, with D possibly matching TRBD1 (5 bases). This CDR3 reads CASSPPGGEKLFF. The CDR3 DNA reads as TGCGCCAGCAGCCCGCCCGGGGGAGAAAAACTGTTTTTT.